The 19 T cell receptor beta chains listed next were all sequenced from one sample in a study of response to subunit inactivated influenza vaccine. TCRdb reanalysed the RT-PCR reads using MiXCR and keeps one entry per CDR3 protein. The sample holds 500,000 to 600,000 distinct CDR3 sequences, about an eighth seen once. The material was PBMCs from blood, obtained about 6 weeks after vaccination. The receptors here all came from a middle-aged man who received an inactivated influenza vaccine.

A few counts support this clonotype. This rearrangement joins TRBV4-3 to TRBJ2-5; tentative D call: TRBD1 (5 bases). The germline V gene encodes CDR1 LGHNA and CDR2 YSLEER. This CDR3 comprises 13 residues. Between the trimmed V and J ends, which lost 2 bases and 5 bases, there was a span of 9 bases. As DNA, the CDR3 is TGCGCCAGCAGCCAAAGGGGTTCGGAGACCCAGTACTTC. Translated, it gives CASSQRGSETQYF.

The V and J genes are TRBV7-2 and TRBJ2-5; no clear D gene. The CDR3 length is 15 residues. Germline-derived CDR1 and CDR2 are SGHTA and FQGNSA. V was shortened by 1 base and J by 0 bases, with 9 bases between the two germline ends. DNA of the CDR3: TGTGCCAGCAGCTTAGGGCCTGGGGACCAAGAGACCCAGTACTTC. Its protein is CASSLGPGDQETQYF.

This clonotype was seen only a few times. The chain carries TRBV9 and TRBJ1-2, with unresolved D. The CDR3 spans 15 residues. With 2 bases removed from V and 7 bases from J, the gap between germline ends came to 18 bases. Germline V gene sequence: CDR1 SGDLS, CDR2 YYNGEE. CDR3 in DNA: TGTGCCAGCAGCGTTGACGCACAGTCCTCTGGTGGCTACACCTTC. Residues: CASSVDAQSSGGYTF.

The chain has TRBV7-2 and TRBJ2-5; D is undetermined. CDR3 size: 16 residues. With 2 bases removed from V and 2 bases from J, the gap between germline ends came to 15 bases. Germline V gene sequence: CDR1 SGHTA, CDR2 FQGNSA. The CDR3 nucleotides read TGTGCCAGCAGCTTACAGCAGCCTCTCTCTCAAGAGACCCAGTACTTC. Amino acid sequence: CASSLQQPLSQETQYF.

The chain is built from TRBV3-1 and TRBJ2-7; 11 bases line up with TRBD2. The CDR3 sequence is 14 residues long. V shed 8 bases and J 6 bases; nucleotides not matched to a gene: 9. Germline lookup yields CDR1 LGHDT and CDR2 YNNKEL (reference sequence). DNA of the CDR3: TGTGCCAGCGGACGGGGGCTAGCGGGAGGCGAGCAGTACTTC. Amino acids: CASGRGLAGGEQYF.

The chain links TRBV9 to TRBJ1-2; a possible D gene is TRBD1 (5 bases). V lost 3 bases and J 8 bases, leaving 20 bases between the germline ends. CDR1 is SGDLS, CDR2 YYNGEE, per germline. This CDR3 spans 15 amino acids. Here the CDR3 DNA reads TGTGCCAGCAGCGGGGGACGTCCGGACGGTATAGGCTACACCTTC. This translates into CASSGGRPDGIGYTF.

This clonotype occurred a few times. The chain joins TRBV9 to TRBJ2-7, with 14 bases aligning to TRBD2. The V segment lost 3 bases and the J segment 0 bases; nucleotides outside the gene matches: 8. CDR3 length: 18 residues. From germline, CDR1 is SGDLS and CDR2 YYNGEE. DNA of the CDR3: TGTGCCAGCAGCGCCTGGACTAGCGGGGGGCACTTCTCCTACGAGCAGTACTTC. Residues: CASSAWTSGGHFSYEQYF.

This clonotype was detected many times. V usage is TRBV29-1 and J usage is TRBJ2-7; D possibly corresponds to TRBD1 (6 bases). The germline V and J ends were trimmed by 6 bases and 6 bases, with 15 bases remaining between them. Germline-derived CDR1 and CDR2 are SQVTM and ANQGSEA. The CDR3 consists of 12 residues. CDR3 residues: CSVRTDTREQYF. Here the CDR3 DNA reads TGCAGCGTACGGACAGACACCCGCGAGCAGTACTTC.

This clonotype was seen ten or more times. The chain carries TRBV20-1 and TRBJ2-5, with D uncertain. Deletions cut 3 bases from V and 9 bases from J, with 17 bases between. CDR3 size: 13 residues. The germline CDR1 and CDR2 sequences are DFQATT and SNEGSKA (reference sequence). Here the CDR3 reads CSARSATGWSQYF. Written as DNA, the CDR3 is TGCAGTGCTAGGTCGGCCACCGGTTGGTCCCAGTACTTC.

In DNA form, the CDR3 reads TGTGCCAGCAGCCAGATGGGACACTCTAAAAACATTCAGTACTTC. It translates to CASSQMGHSKNIQYF. The rearrangement links TRBV14 to TRBJ2-4, with D possibly being TRBD1 (6 bases). Trimming took off 3 bases at V and 4 bases at J, with 13 bases between the two ends. CDR1 SGHDN and CDR2 FVKESK come from the germline V gene. The CDR3 is 15 residues long.

This clonotype was recorded at least ten times. V is TRBV6-1 and J is TRBJ1-1; the match to TRBD1 covers 8 bases. J gave up 1 base and V 4 bases, and 11 bases lay outside the gene matches. CDR3 size: 17 residues. Germline-derived CDR1 and CDR2 are MNHNS and SASEGT. The CDR3 protein is CASSADRGIFRNTEAFF. The CDR3, as DNA: TGTGCCAGCAGTGCCGACAGGGGAATCTTTAGGAACACTGAAGCTTTCTTT.

The J gene is TRBJ1-1, the V gene TRBV29-1; D is possibly TRBD1 (5 bases). V was shortened by 6 bases and J by 2 bases, with 13 bases between the two germline ends. Germline CDR1 and CDR2: SQVTM and ANQGSEA. The CDR3 is 13 residues long. CDR3 region: CSVERGYNTEAFF. CDR3 sequence (DNA): TGCAGCGTGGAGAGGGGTTATAACACTGAAGCTTTCTTT.

This clonotype was seen a handful of times. This chain connects TRBV25-1 to TRBJ2-5; 11 bases map to TRBD1. The CDR3 covers 17 residues. After removal of 2 bases from V and 0 bases from J, the junction contained 5 bases not matched to a gene. Germline CDR1 and CDR2: MGHDK and SYGVNS. CDR3 in amino acids: CASSELRDRGYQETQYF. The CDR3 DNA follows: TGTGCCAGCAGTGAACTAAGGGACAGGGGGTACCAAGAGACCCAGTACTTC.

The chain is built from TRBV12-3 or TRBV12-4 and TRBJ2-3, with D unclear. This CDR3 is 16 amino acids long. The germline V and J ends were trimmed by 5 bases and 1 base, with 16 bases remaining between them. The DNA of the CDR3 is TGTGCCAGCAGTCCAAGGGCAGGAAGAGGCACAGATACGCAGTATTTT. It yields the protein CASSPRAGRGTDTQYF.

There are a few counts of this clonotype. V and J are TRBV3-1 and TRBJ1-6; D is uncertain. Trimming removed 0 bases at V and 6 bases at J, with 3 bases between. The CDR3 spans 13 residues. Germline V gives CDR1 LGHDT, CDR2 YNNKEL (reference sequence). CDR3: CASSQEFNSPLHF. The CDR3 DNA reads as TGTGCCAGCAGCCAAGAATTTAATTCACCCCTCCACTTT. Combining the CDR3 with reference TRBV3-1 and TRBJ1-6 gives the whole variable domain DTAVSQTPKYLVTQMGNDKSIKCEQNLGHDTMYWYKQDSKKFLKIMFSYNNKELIINETVPNRFSPKSPDKAHLNLHINSLELGDSAVYFCASSQEFNSPLHFGNGTRLTVT.

The chain recombines TRBV10-3 with TRBJ1-5; tentatively, D is TRBD1 (5 bases). Germline values: CDR1 ENHRY, CDR2 SYGVKD. CDR3 length: 16 amino acids. V lost 2 bases and J lost 4, with 15 bases in between. CDR3 loop: CAISETRQNQNQPQHF. As DNA, the CDR3 is TGTGCCATCAGTGAGACCCGACAGAACCAAAATCAGCCCCAGCATTTT.

The chain links TRBV7-9 to TRBJ1-1, with D tentatively TRBD1 (6 bases). The germline V gene encodes CDR1 SEHNR and CDR2 FQNEAQ (reference sequence). This CDR3 has 13 amino acids. Trimming took off 6 bases at V and 3 bases at J, with 11 bases between the two ends. The CDR3 region is CASSQPGDTEAFF. The CDR3 DNA sequence: TGTGCCAGCAGTCAACCAGGGGACACTGAAGCTTTCTTT.

V usage is TRBV20-1 and J usage is TRBJ2-5, with TRBD1 identical over 9 bases. CDR3 size: 13 residues. The J segment lost 5 bases and the V segment lost 5 bases, leaving 6 bases of the junction unmatched. Germline-derived CDR1 and CDR2 are DFQATT and SNEGSKA (reference sequence). The CDR3 loop reads CSAQGQGVETQYF. The CDR3 DNA reads as TGCAGTGCTCAGGGACAGGGTGTGGAGACCCAGTACTTC.

V and J are TRBV20-1 and TRBJ1-6; D remains unclear. V lost 3 bases to trimming and J lost 10 bases, with 10 bases between them. This CDR3 region has 12 residues. Germline V gene sequence: CDR1 DFQATT, CDR2 SNEGSKA (reference sequence). As DNA, the CDR3 is TGCAGTGCTAGTTTGCCGGGATCACCCCTCCACTTT. Amino acid sequence: CSASLPGSPLHF.